Described below is a single T cell receptor (beta chain) sequence and its context. The antigen remains unidentified. Staff drew roughly 10 milliliters of peripheral blood from each donor. Germline values: CDR1 DFQATT, CDR2 SNEGSKA (reference sequence). This CDR3 contains 15 residues. The V end was cut by 1 base, the J end by 3 bases, with 16 bases between. This sample is part of a study of blood T cells in healthy people across ages. Study-level information: In model experiments, template switching was able to capture about one barcoded beta molecule for every two T cells that were present.

General study findings and limits: Unsorted PBMCs prevented conclusive naive versus antigen-experienced comparison.

Combining a sample-barcoded 5' primer with a J-beta primer mix, a second PCR ran for 7 to 11 cycles. Using its own MiXCR run on the 5' RACE reads, TCRdb lists one record per CDR3 protein. In the table there are hundreds of thousands of distinct CDR3 sequences, around two fifths of which are singletons. The receptor was derived from a man between 60 and 70 years old in good health. The sequenced sample was blood. V gene TRBV20-1 combines with J gene TRBJ2-7; tentative D call: TRBD1 (6 bases). CDR3 nucleotide sequence: TGCAGTGCTAGAGTTGGGCCAGGGGCCAACTACGAGCAGTACTTC. Protein sequence: CSARVGPGANYEQYF.